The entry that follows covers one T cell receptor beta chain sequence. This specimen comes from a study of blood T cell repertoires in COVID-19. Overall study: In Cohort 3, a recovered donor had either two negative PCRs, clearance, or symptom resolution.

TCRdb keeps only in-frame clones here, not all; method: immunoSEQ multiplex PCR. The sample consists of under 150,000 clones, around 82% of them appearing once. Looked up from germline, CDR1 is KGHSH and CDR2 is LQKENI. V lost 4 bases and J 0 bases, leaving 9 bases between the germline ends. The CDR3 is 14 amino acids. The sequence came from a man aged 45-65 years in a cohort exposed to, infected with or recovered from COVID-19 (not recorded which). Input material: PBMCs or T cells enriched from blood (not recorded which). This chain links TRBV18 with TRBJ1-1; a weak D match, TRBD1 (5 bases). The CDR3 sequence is CASSQGVLNTEAFF. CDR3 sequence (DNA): TGTGCCAGCTCACAAGGGGTCTTGAACACTGAAGCTTTCTTT.